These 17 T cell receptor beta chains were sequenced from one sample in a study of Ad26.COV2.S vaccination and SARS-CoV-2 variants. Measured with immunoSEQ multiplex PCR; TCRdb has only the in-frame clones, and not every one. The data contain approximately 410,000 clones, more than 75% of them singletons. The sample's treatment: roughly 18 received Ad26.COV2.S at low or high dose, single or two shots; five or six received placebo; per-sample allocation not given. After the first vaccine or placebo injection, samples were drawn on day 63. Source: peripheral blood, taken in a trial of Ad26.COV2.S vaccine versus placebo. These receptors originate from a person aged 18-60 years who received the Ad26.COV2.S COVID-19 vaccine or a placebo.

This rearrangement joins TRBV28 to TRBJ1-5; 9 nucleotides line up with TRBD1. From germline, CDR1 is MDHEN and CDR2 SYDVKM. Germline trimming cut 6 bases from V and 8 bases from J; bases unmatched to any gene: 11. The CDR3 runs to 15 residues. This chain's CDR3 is CASSLGTGRPEPQHF. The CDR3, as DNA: TGTGCCAGCAGCCTGGGGACAGGGAGGCCTGAGCCCCAGCATTTT. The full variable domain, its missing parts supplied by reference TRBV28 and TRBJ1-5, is DVKVTQSSRYLVKRTGEKVFLECVQDMDHENMFWYRQDPGLGLRLIYFSYDVKMKEKGDIPEGYSVSREKKERFSLILESASTNQTSMYLCASSLGTGRPEPQHFGDGTRLSIL.

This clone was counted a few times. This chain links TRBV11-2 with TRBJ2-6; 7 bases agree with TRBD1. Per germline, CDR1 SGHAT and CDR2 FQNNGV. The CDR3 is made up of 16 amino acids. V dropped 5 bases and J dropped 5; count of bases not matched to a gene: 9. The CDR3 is CASSILTGPRANVLTF. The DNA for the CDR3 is TGTGCCAGCAGCATCTTGACAGGGCCCAGGGCCAACGTCCTGACTTTC.

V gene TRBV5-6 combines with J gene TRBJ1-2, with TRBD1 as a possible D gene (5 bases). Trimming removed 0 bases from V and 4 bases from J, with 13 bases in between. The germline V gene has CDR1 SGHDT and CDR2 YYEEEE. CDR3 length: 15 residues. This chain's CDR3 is CASSLAGAWGYGYTF. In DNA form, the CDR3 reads TGTGCCAGCAGCTTGGCCGGGGCTTGGGGCTATGGCTACACCTTC.

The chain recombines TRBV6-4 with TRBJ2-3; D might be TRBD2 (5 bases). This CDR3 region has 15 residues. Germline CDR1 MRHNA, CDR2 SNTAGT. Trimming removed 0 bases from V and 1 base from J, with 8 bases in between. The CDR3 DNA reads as TGTGCCAGCAGTGACTCGAGCGGAGGCACAGATACGCAGTATTTT. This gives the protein CASSDSSGGTDTQYF.

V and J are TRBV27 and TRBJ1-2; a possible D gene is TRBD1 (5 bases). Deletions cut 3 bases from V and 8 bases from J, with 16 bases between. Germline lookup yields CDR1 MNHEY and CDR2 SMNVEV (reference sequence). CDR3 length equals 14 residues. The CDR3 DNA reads TGTGCCAGCAGTTTCTTGGGAGGGGTTGGAGGCTACACCTTC. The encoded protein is CASSFLGGVGGYTF.

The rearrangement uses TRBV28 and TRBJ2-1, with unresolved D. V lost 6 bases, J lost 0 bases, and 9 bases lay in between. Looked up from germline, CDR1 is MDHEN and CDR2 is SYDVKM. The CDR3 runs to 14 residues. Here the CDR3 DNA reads TGTGCCAGCAGCGGAATTCTCTCCTACAATGAGCAGTTCTTC. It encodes CASSGILSYNEQFF.

DNA for the CDR3: TGTGCCAGCAGACAACAGGGCTTGAGGACTGAAGCTTTCTTT. Amino acid sequence: CASRQQGLRTEAFF. The chain combines TRBV5-5 with TRBJ1-1; tentative D call: TRBD1 (6 bases). This CDR3 is built from 14 residues. Germline V CDR1 and CDR2: SGHKS, YYEKEE (reference sequence). V was shortened by 5 bases and J by 5 bases, with 16 bases between the two germline ends.

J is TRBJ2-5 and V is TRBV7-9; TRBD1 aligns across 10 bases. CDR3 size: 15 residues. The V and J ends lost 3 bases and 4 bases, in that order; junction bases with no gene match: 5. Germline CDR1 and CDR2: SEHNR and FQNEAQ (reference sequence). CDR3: CASSFSRTGGETQYF. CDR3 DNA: TGTGCCAGCAGCTTTAGTAGGACAGGGGGAGAGACCCAGTACTTC.

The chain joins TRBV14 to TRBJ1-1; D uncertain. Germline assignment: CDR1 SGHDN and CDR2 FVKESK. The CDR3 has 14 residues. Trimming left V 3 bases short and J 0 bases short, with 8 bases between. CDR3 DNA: TGTGCCAGCAGCCAGTTAGCGGTGAACACTGAAGCTTTCTTT. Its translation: CASSQLAVNTEAFF.

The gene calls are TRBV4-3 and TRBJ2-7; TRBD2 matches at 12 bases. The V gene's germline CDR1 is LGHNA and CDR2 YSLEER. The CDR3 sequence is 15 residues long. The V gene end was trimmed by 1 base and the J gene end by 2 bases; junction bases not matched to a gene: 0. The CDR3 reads CASSQGLAGAYEQYF. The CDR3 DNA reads TGCGCCAGCAGCCAAGGACTAGCGGGGGCCTACGAGCAGTACTTC.

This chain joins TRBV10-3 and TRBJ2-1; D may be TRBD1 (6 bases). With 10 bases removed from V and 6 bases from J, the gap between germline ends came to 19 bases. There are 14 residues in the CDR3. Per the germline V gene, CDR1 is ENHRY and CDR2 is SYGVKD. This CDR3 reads CATCEQGNGNEQFF. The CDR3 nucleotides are TGTGCCACCTGCGAACAGGGAAATGGCAATGAGCAGTTCTTC.

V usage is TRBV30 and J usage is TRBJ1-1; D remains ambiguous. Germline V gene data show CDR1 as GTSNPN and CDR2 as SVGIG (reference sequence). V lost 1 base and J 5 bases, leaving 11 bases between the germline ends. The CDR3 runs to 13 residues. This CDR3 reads CAWSAGLGTEAFF. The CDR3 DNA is TGTGCCTGGAGTGCTGGGTTGGGTACTGAAGCTTTCTTT. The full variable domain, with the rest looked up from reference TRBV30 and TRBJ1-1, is SQTIHQWPATLVQPVGSPLSLECTVEGTSNPNLYWYRQAAGRGLQLLFYSVGIGQISSEVPQNLSASRPQDRQFILSSKKLLLSDSGFYLCAWSAGLGTEAFFGQGTRLTVV.

CDR3 in amino acids: CASSQRGVGGSNQPQHF. The DNA of the CDR3 is TGTGCCAGCAGCCAAAGGGGGGTCGGGGGTAGCAATCAGCCCCAGCATTTT. The rearrangement joins TRBV7-9 to TRBJ1-5, with D maybe TRBD1 (6 bases). Germline V gives CDR1 SEHNR, CDR2 FQNEAQ (reference sequence). The CDR3 is made up of 17 amino acids. V was clipped by 5 bases and J by 0 bases, with 17 bases between them.

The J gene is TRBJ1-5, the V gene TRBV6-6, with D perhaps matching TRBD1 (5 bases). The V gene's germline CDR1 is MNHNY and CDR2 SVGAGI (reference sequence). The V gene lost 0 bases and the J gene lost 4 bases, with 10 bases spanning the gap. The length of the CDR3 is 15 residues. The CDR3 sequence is CASSYSAWGNQPQHF. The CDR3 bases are TGTGCCAGCAGTTACTCAGCGTGGGGGAATCAGCCCCAGCATTTT.

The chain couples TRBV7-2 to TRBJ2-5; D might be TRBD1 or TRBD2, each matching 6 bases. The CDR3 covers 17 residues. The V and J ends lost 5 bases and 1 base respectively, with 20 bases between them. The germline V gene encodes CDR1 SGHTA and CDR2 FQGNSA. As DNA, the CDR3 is TGTGCCAGCAGCGGACGACAAGGGGGGAGGACCCAAGAGACCCAGTACTTC. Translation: CASSGRQGGRTQETQYF.

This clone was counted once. The CDR3 region has the DNA TGTGCCAGCACCGGGGACAGGGGGCTTTACGAGCAGTACTTC. This gives the protein CASTGDRGLYEQYF. This rearrangement joins TRBV5-6 to TRBJ2-7; 12 nucleotides agree with TRBD1. The CDR3 is 14 amino acids. The germline V gene encodes CDR1 SGHDT and CDR2 YYEEEE. After removal of 6 bases from V and 4 bases from J, the junction contained 5 bases not matched to a gene.

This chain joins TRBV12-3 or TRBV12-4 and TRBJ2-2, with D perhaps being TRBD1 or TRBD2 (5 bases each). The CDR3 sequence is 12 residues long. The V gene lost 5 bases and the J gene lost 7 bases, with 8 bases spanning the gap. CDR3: CASSLGVGELFF. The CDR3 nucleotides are TGTGCCAGCAGTCTGGGGGTCGGGGAGCTGTTTTTT.